The sequence of this TCR beta chain was determined in a study of T cell repertoires in cytomegalovirus infection. Whole-study context: Both CMV infection and a matching HLA type were indicated by public TCR beta signatures.

This clonotype showed up many times. Its cognate antigen is unknown. Study observations and caveats: Totalled public TCR beta family frequency picked out people who carried CMV plus the relevant HLA. HLA-C-restricted CMV clonotypes gave the most frequent clonotype in two of eight donors.

In TCRdb, the reads were re-called with MiXCR into one record per CDR3 protein. The sample has some 200,000 distinct CDR3 sequences; approximately 19% are singletons. With V trimmed by 5 bases and J by 4 bases, 7 bases remained unmatched. Per germline, CDR1 SGHAT and CDR2 FQNNGV. This CDR3 comprises 15 residues. This receptor was obtained from a human donor in good health (CMV status not recorded). Some clones in this sample may be carry-over from other donors' samples. The genes are TRBV11-2 and TRBJ2-3; 9 nucleotides align to TRBD1. Material for sequencing was PBMCs. CDR3 DNA sequence: TGTGCCAGCAGCCCCCGGGACAGGGTCGCAGATACGCAGTATTTT. Amino acids: CASSPRDRVADTQYF. Supplemented by reference TRBV11-2 and TRBJ2-3, the full variable domain reads EAGVAQSPRYKIIEKRQSVAFWCNPISGHATLYWYQQILGQGPKLLIQFQNNGVVDDSQLPKDRFSAERLKGVDSTLKIQPAKLEDSAVYLCASSPRDRVADTQYFGPGTRLTVL.